These T cell receptor beta chains were read from a single sample in a study of blood T cell repertoires in COVID-19. Libraries were prepared by immunoSEQ multiplex PCR; TCRdb keeps only in-frame clonotypes and omits some of them. The data show approximately 250,000 clones, 85% to 90% seen once. The source material was peripheral blood. The source of these receptors is a man younger than 35 with active or convalescent COVID-19. CDR3s include the opening cysteine and the closing phenylalanine or tryptophan. A D gene is named only where the DNA matches it firmly. Size is omitted from some rows. Given values are once, few, many or a class for expanded clones.

j_call: TRBJ1-6; d_call: -; cdr3_length: 14; clone_size: once; v_call: TRBV5-6; cdr3_nt: TGTGCCAGCAGCTATCAGGGAAACAATTCACCCCTCCACTTT; cdr3_aa: CASSYQGNNSPLHF
j_call: TRBJ1-2; d_call: TRBD1; cdr3_length: 19; clone_size: -; v_call: TRBV5-1; cdr3_nt: TGCGCCAGCAGCCAACTCGGGGGGACAGGGGGCCCTCCTGCGGGTGGCTACACCTTC; cdr3_aa: CASSQLGGTGGPPAGGYTF
j_call: TRBJ2-1; d_call: -; cdr3_length: 15; clone_size: -; v_call: TRBV11-2; cdr3_nt: TGTGCCAGCAGCTCCCGACTAGGCGCCTACAATGAGCAGTTCTTC; cdr3_aa: CASSSRLGAYNEQFF
j_call: TRBJ2-5; d_call: -; cdr3_length: 14; clone_size: -; v_call: TRBV5-1; cdr3_nt: TGCGCCAGCAGCTTGCAGGCTAGCAATGGGACCCAGTACTTC; cdr3_aa: CASSLQASNGTQYF
j_call: TRBJ2-7; d_call: -; cdr3_length: 15; clone_size: -; v_call: TRBV28; cdr3_nt: TGTGCCAGCAGTTCCGGCCCCCCAGGGACCTACGAGCAGTACTTC; cdr3_aa: CASSSGPPGTYEQYF
j_call: TRBJ2-3; d_call: TRBD1; cdr3_length: 14; clone_size: -; v_call: TRBV9; cdr3_nt: TGTGCCAGCACCCGGGACAGGGTCACAGATACGCAGTATTTT; cdr3_aa: CASTRDRVTDTQYF
j_call: TRBJ1-1; d_call: -; cdr3_length: 14; clone_size: -; v_call: TRBV11-3; cdr3_nt: TGTGCCAGCAGCTTCAGGGGTGTGAACACTGAAGCTTTCTTT; cdr3_aa: CASSFRGVNTEAFF
j_call: TRBJ1-6; d_call: TRBD1; cdr3_length: 15; clone_size: -; v_call: TRBV28; cdr3_nt: TGTGCCAGCAGCCCCGGACAGGGGGAATTTTCACCCCTCCACTTT; cdr3_aa: CASSPGQGEFSPLHF
j_call: TRBJ1-2; d_call: TRBD1; cdr3_length: 17; clone_size: -; v_call: TRBV19; cdr3_nt: TGTGCCAGTAGTCTCCGGGACAGGGGCCATTTGTTGTATGGCTACACCTTC; cdr3_aa: CASSLRDRGHLLYGYTF
j_call: TRBJ2-1; d_call: -; cdr3_length: 16; clone_size: -; v_call: TRBV30; cdr3_nt: TGTGCCTGGAGAAGGATTGTGTTGACGGGATACAATGAGCAGTTCTTC; cdr3_aa: CAWRRIVLTGYNEQFF
j_call: TRBJ1-2; d_call: -; cdr3_length: 14; clone_size: -; v_call: TRBV27; cdr3_nt: TGTGCCAGCAGTCCAATAGGGACATCGGTTGGCTACACCTTC; cdr3_aa: CASSPIGTSVGYTF
j_call: TRBJ2-7; d_call: TRBD2; cdr3_length: 13; clone_size: -; v_call: TRBV7-2; cdr3_nt: TGTGCCAGCAGCCCTGGGACTATCTACGAGCAGTACTTC; cdr3_aa: CASSPGTIYEQYF
j_call: TRBJ2-1; d_call: TRBD1; cdr3_length: 13; clone_size: once; v_call: TRBV5-4; cdr3_nt: TGTGCCAGCAGCCAGACAGGGAGCGATGAGCAGTTCTTC; cdr3_aa: CASSQTGSDEQFF
j_call: TRBJ2-1; d_call: -; cdr3_length: 11; clone_size: -; v_call: TRBV7-3; cdr3_nt: TGTGCCAGCAGCTTGGGCCGGGAGCAGTTCTTC; cdr3_aa: CASSLGREQFF
j_call: TRBJ1-2; d_call: -; cdr3_length: 14; clone_size: -; v_call: TRBV7-9; cdr3_nt: TGTGCCAGCATCCCAGGGCGGGGAAACTATGGCTACACCTTC; cdr3_aa: CASIPGRGNYGYTF
j_call: TRBJ2-1; d_call: TRBD2; cdr3_length: 16; clone_size: -; v_call: TRBV27; cdr3_nt: TGTGCCAGCGGTGCTAGCGGGAGAACACCCTACAATGAGCAGTTCTTC; cdr3_aa: CASGASGRTPYNEQFF